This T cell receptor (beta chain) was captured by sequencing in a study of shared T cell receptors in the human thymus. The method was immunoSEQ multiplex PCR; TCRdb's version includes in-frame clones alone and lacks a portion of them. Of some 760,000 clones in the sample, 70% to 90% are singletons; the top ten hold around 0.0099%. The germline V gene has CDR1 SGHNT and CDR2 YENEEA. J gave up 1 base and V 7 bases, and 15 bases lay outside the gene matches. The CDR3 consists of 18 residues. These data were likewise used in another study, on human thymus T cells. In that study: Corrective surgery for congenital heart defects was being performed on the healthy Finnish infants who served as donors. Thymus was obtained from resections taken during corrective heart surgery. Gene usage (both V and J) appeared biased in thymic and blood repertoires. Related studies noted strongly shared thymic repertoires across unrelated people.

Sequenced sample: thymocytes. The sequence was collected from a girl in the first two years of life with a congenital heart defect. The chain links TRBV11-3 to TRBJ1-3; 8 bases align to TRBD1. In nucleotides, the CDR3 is TGTGCCAGCACCAACAAGTTTCCACAGGGGGGATCTGGAAACACCATATATTTT. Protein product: CASTNKFPQGGSGNTIYF.